The 30 T cell receptor beta chains given below trace back to one sample, sequenced in a study of CD8 T cells in ankylosing spondylitis. These TCRs' antigens remain unknown. Study-level findings and limits: The study identified a TCR beta motif of several highly homologous variants that appeared characteristic of ankylosing spondylitis blood.

TCRdb re-called the 5' RACE reads through MiXCR, storing one row per CDR3 protein. The sample holds roughly 670,000 distinct CDR3 sequences; about 20% are singletons and the top ten take over 15%. The sequenced sample consisted of blood, either unsorted or a sorted T cell fraction (not recorded which). The receptors originated from a male donor with ankylosing spondylitis.

This chain uses TRBV6-2 or TRBV6-3 with TRBJ1-1; no firm D call. Trimming removed 4 bases at V and 1 base at J, with 10 bases between. Germline V gene sequence: CDR1 MNHEY, CDR2 SVGEGT. This CDR3 comprises 14 residues. The CDR3 region has the DNA TGTGCCAGCAGTTTTCAACAGCAGAACACTGAAGCTTTCTTT. Its translation: CASSFQQQNTEAFF.

The chain links TRBV6-2 or TRBV6-3 to TRBJ2-3; no firm D call. This CDR3 is 16 amino acids long. Germline V CDR1 and CDR2: MNHEY, SVGEGT. V dropped 2 bases and J dropped 1 base, with 13 bases sitting between them. The CDR3 here is CASSYGSQLGTDTQYF. CDR3 in DNA: TGTGCCAGCAGTTACGGGTCCCAACTCGGCACAGATACGCAGTATTTT.

This clonotype was counted at least ten times. The chain is built from TRBV5-1 and TRBJ1-1; TRBD1 matches at 9 bases. Germline trimming cut 4 bases from V and 7 bases from J; bases unmatched to any gene: 11. This CDR3 comprises 15 residues. CDR1 and CDR2 from the germline V gene are SGHRS and YFSETQ. CDR3 protein: CASSQTGTGYSEAFF. As DNA, the CDR3 is TGCGCCAGCAGCCAAACCGGGACAGGGTACAGTGAAGCTTTCTTT.

This clonotype was seen a handful of times. The chain uses TRBV15 and TRBJ2-1; no clear D. The CDR3 length is 14 residues. Germline V gene sequence: CDR1 LNHNV, CDR2 YYDKDF (reference sequence). The V end was cut by 2 bases, the J end by 3 bases, with 8 bases between. CDR3 nucleotides: TGTGCCACCAGCAGACAGGTCGACTACAATGAGCAGTTCTTC. Its translation: CATSRQVDYNEQFF.

The chain has TRBV12-3 or TRBV12-4 and TRBJ2-5, with 10 bases aligning to TRBD2. The CDR3 has 14 residues. The J segment lost 3 bases and the V segment lost 6 bases, leaving 4 bases of the junction unmatched. The CDR3 loop reads CASSPSGREETQYF. In DNA form, the CDR3 reads TGTGCCAGCAGCCCTAGCGGGAGAGAAGAGACCCAGTACTTC.

The chain employs TRBV20-1 and TRBJ2-3, with 7 bases that match TRBD1. The CDR3 length is 15 residues. The germline gives CDR1 DFQATT, CDR2 SNEGSKA (reference sequence). V lost 0 bases and J lost 2; bases outside the gene matches: 5. The CDR3 coding sequence is TGCAGTGCTAGAGATAAGGGGGCTCCCACAGATACGCAGTATTTT. As protein: CSARDKGAPTDTQYF.

This clonotype was observed a few times. The V call is TRBV5-1, the J call TRBJ2-1; 8 nucleotides align to TRBD2. The J segment lost 9 bases and the V segment lost 5 bases, leaving 10 bases of the junction unmatched. CDR3 length equals 14 residues. Germline V lookup: CDR1 SGHRS, CDR2 YFSETQ. This CDR3 reads CASRVTGGAGEQFF. CDR3 in DNA: TGCGCCAGCAGGGTCACGGGGGGGGCAGGTGAGCAGTTCTTC.

This clonotype was counted ten times or more. The rearrangement links TRBV5-1 to TRBJ2-7; 9 bases match TRBD2. Looked up from germline, CDR1 is SGHRS and CDR2 is YFSETQ. The CDR3 length is 14 residues. Trimming at V came to 6 bases and at J to 3 bases, leaving 7 bases not matched to a gene. CDR3 sequence: CASTSGGTLYEQYF. The CDR3 DNA sequence: TGCGCCAGCACAAGCGGGGGGACCCTCTACGAGCAGTACTTC.

This clonotype was found a few times. V gene TRBV7-9 combines with J gene TRBJ2-7, with TRBD1 matching over 7 bases. CDR3 size: 15 residues. With V trimmed by 1 base and J by 3 bases, 6 bases remained unmatched. Germline V CDR1 and CDR2: SEHNR, FQNEAQ (reference sequence). Written as DNA, the CDR3 is TGTGCCAGCAGCTTAGTCGGGACAGTTAACTACGAGCAGTACTTC. Translated, it gives CASSLVGTVNYEQYF.

This clonotype came up a few times. This chain connects TRBV11-2 to TRBJ1-5; 10 bases line up with TRBD1. The CDR3 length is 15 residues. With V trimmed by 5 bases and J by 7 bases, 8 bases remained unmatched. Germline V lookup: CDR1 SGHAT, CDR2 FQNNGV. The CDR3, as DNA: TGTGCCAGCAGCCCTGGGACAGGGGCTGGACAGCCCCAGCATTTT. It is translated as CASSPGTGAGQPQHF.

This sequence joins TRBV27 and TRBJ2-1; tentatively, D is TRBD1 (6 bases). The V gene's germline CDR1 is MNHEY and CDR2 SMNVEV (reference sequence). The CDR3 runs to 15 residues. Trimming took off 5 bases at V and 3 bases at J, with 14 bases between the two ends. The DNA for the CDR3 is TGTGCCAGCAGTCCACCGGGACACTACTACAATGAGCAGTTCTTC. Protein product: CASSPPGHYYNEQFF.

This clonotype was picked up a small number of times. This chain links TRBV5-1 with TRBJ2-5; 8 nucleotides agree with TRBD1. Trimming took 4 bases from V and 2 from J; bases not matched to a gene: 7. CDR1 and CDR2 (germline): SGHRS, YFSETQ. This CDR3 region has 15 residues. The chain's CDR3 is CASSPPGTGQETQYF. The CDR3 nucleotides are TGCGCCAGCAGCCCACCCGGGACAGGACAAGAGACCCAGTACTTC. The complete variable domain, with remaining parts taken from reference TRBV5-1 and TRBJ2-5, reads KAGVTQTPRYLIKTRGQQVTLSCSPISGHRSVSWYQQTPGQGLQFLFEYFSETQRNKGNFPGRFSGRQFSNSRSEMNVSTLELGDSALYLCASSPPGTGQETQYFGPGTRLLVL.

This clonotype was detected only a few times. V is TRBV7-9 and J is TRBJ2-7; maybe TRBD1 (6 bases). V lost 1 base, J lost 2 bases, and 18 bases lay in between. Germline loops: CDR1 SEHNR, CDR2 FQNEAQ (reference sequence). This CDR3 contains 17 residues. The CDR3 here is CASSLVKGVDRPYEQYF. In DNA, the CDR3 is TGTGCCAGCAGCTTAGTAAAGGGGGTGGACAGACCCTACGAGCAGTACTTC.

In its sample, this clonotype was seen a few times. This chain uses TRBV12-3 or TRBV12-4 with TRBJ1-5; 7 bases fit TRBD1. The CDR3 length is 15 residues. The J segment lost 5 bases and the V segment lost 3 bases, leaving 7 bases of the junction unmatched. The chain's CDR3 is CASSFGRGSHQPQHF. Here the CDR3 DNA reads TGTGCCAGCAGTTTCGGCAGGGGGAGTCATCAGCCCCAGCATTTT.

This clonotype was detected only a few times. The CDR3 loop reads CASILTSGGQETQYF. CDR3 sequence (DNA): TGTGCCAGCATCTTGACTAGCGGGGGGCAAGAGACCCAGTACTTC. The V and J genes are TRBV12-3 or TRBV12-4 and TRBJ2-5, with 13 bases aligning to TRBD2. The CDR3 covers 15 residues. J was trimmed by 2 bases and V by 7 bases; bases with no gene match: 4.

The chain joins TRBV11-2 to TRBJ2-7; 8 positions match TRBD2. Per germline, CDR1 SGHAT and CDR2 FQNNGV. J was trimmed by 3 bases and V by 5 bases; bases with no gene match: 9. This CDR3 contains 15 residues. CDR3 loop: CASSHSGAVGYEQYF. In DNA, the CDR3 is TGTGCCAGCAGCCATAGCGGGGCGGTGGGCTACGAGCAGTACTTC.

The chain recombines TRBV7-9 with TRBJ1-5; 7 bases line up with TRBD1. V gave up 5 bases and J gave up 6 bases; unmatched junction bases: 10. Per the germline V gene, CDR1 is SEHNR and CDR2 is FQNEAQ (reference sequence). This CDR3 contains 15 residues. CDR3 sequence (DNA): TGTGCCAGCAGCCCAGGGGGGGGAACTGGTCAGCCCCAGCATTTT. Its protein product is CASSPGGGTGQPQHF.

This clonotype has a count of ten or more. This chain joins TRBV29-1 and TRBJ2-1; TRBD2 matches 8 bases. Germline V lookup: CDR1 SQVTM, CDR2 ANQGSEA. Trimming at V came to 8 bases and at J to 7 bases, leaving 16 bases not matched to a gene. This CDR3 comprises 15 residues. CDR3 sequence (DNA): TGCAGCATCCTTCGGGGGGGGGGCCCGGTAAATGAGCAGTTCTTC. Translated, it gives CSILRGGGPVNEQFF.

This clonotype has more than one count but fewer than ten. CDR3 protein: CASKPGQGYEQFF. CDR3 nucleotide sequence: TGTGCCAGCAAGCCGGGACAGGGTTATGAGCAGTTCTTC. The J gene is TRBJ2-1, the V gene TRBV12-3 or TRBV12-4; 9 bases line up with TRBD1. V shed 7 bases, J shed 8 bases, and the junction held 6 bases outside the gene matches. CDR3 length equals 13 residues.

This chain joins TRBV10-3 and TRBJ1-5; D gene ambiguous. The CDR3 runs to 13 residues. Trimming pared 5 bases from V and 5 bases from J, leaving 10 bases between. Germline CDR1 is ENHRY and CDR2 is SYGVKD. CDR3 loop: CAISQDGYQPQHF. In nucleotides, the CDR3 is TGTGCCATCAGTCAGGACGGCTATCAGCCCCAGCATTTT.

This clonotype was observed a handful of times. This rearrangement joins TRBV27 to TRBJ2-1, with D perhaps matching TRBD1 or TRBD2 (5 bases each). Germline values: CDR1 MNHEY, CDR2 SMNVEV (reference sequence). This CDR3 contains 13 residues. Trimming removed 5 bases from V and 8 bases from J, with 13 bases in between. This CDR3 is CASSPLEGHEQFF. For the CDR3, the DNA is TGTGCCAGCAGTCCCCTTGAGGGGCATGAGCAGTTCTTC.

The rearrangement joins TRBV28 to TRBJ1-4; D gene unclear. The ends were cut back, 5 bases at V and 7 bases at J, with 17 bases in the middle. CDR1 and CDR2 (germline): MDHEN, SYDVKM. The CDR3 extends over 15 amino acids. The CDR3 DNA follows: TGTGCCAGCAGTGCCCCCGGGGTCTATGGTGAAAAACTGTTTTTT. This codes for CASSAPGVYGEKLFF.

This clonotype has more than one count but fewer than ten. CDR3 sequence reads: CASSGGGLYNEQFF. CDR3 nucleotide sequence: TGTGCCAGCAGCGGCGGAGGACTTTACAATGAGCAGTTCTTC. The rearrangement links TRBV9 to TRBJ2-1; a weak D match, TRBD2 (5 bases). CDR3 size: 14 residues. Deletions cut 3 bases from V and 4 bases from J, with 11 bases between. The germline V gene encodes CDR1 SGDLS and CDR2 YYNGEE.

J is TRBJ1-1 and V is TRBV3-1, with TRBD1 matching over 8 bases. Germline values: CDR1 LGHDT, CDR2 YNNKEL (reference sequence). Losses at the gene ends were 4 bases for V and 1 base for J; bases not matched to a gene: 8. The CDR3 sequence is 16 residues long. CDR3 region: CASSLNLQGGNTEAFF. DNA of the CDR3: TGTGCCAGCAGCCTTAACTTACAGGGGGGGAACACTGAAGCTTTCTTT. Variable domain in full (rest from reference TRBV3-1 and TRBJ1-1): DTAVSQTPKYLVTQMGNDKSIKCEQNLGHDTMYWYKQDSKKFLKIMFSYNNKELIINETVPNRFSPKSPDKAHLNLHINSLELGDSAVYFCASSLNLQGGNTEAFFGQGTRLTVV.

This chain connects TRBV9 to TRBJ1-5, with 7 nucleotides matching TRBD1. CDR3 length: 14 amino acids. Germline lookup yields CDR1 SGDLS and CDR2 YYNGEE. V shed 0 bases and J 5 bases; nucleotides not matched to a gene: 2. CDR3 amino acids: CASSVGDSYQPQHF. The CDR3 nucleotides are TGTGCCAGCAGCGTAGGGGACAGCTATCAGCCCCAGCATTTT.

The chain carries TRBV20-1 and TRBJ2-1; no reliable D call. The CDR3 covers 13 residues. The ends were cut back, 1 base at V and 5 bases at J, with 9 bases in the middle. Germline V CDR1 and CDR2: DFQATT, SNEGSKA (reference sequence). The CDR3 is CSARGQTNNEQFF. The CDR3 DNA follows: TGCAGTGCTAGAGGGCAGACCAACAATGAGCAGTTCTTC.

The rearrangement uses TRBV3-1 and TRBJ2-1, with TRBD2 matching 9 bases. The ends lost 0 bases at V and 7 bases at J; junction bases unmatched: 10. This CDR3 spans 17 amino acids. Germline assignment: CDR1 LGHDT and CDR2 YNNKEL (reference sequence). The CDR3, as DNA: TGTGCCAGCAGCCAAGAATCACTACTAGCGGGTATAAATGAGCAGTTCTTC. This codes for CASSQESLLAGINEQFF.

This clonotype appeared a few times. The chain links TRBV12-3 or TRBV12-4 to TRBJ2-5, with 9 positions matching TRBD1. The CDR3 loop spans 15 amino acids. V was clipped by 5 bases and J by 1 base; unmatched bases: 5. This CDR3 is CASSPGTGIQETQYF. DNA of the CDR3: TGTGCCAGCAGTCCCGGGACAGGGATCCAAGAGACCCAGTACTTC.

Many counts were recorded for this clonotype. The chain uses TRBV6-2 or TRBV6-3 and TRBJ2-2; a weak D match, TRBD1 (5 bases). Germline values: CDR1 MNHEY, CDR2 SVGEGT. The V gene lost 0 bases and the J gene lost 1 base, with 9 bases spanning the gap. This CDR3 comprises 16 residues. In DNA, the CDR3 is TGTGCCAGCAGTTACTCGGACACCCTGAACACCGGGGAGCTGTTTTTT. Its protein product is CASSYSDTLNTGELFF.

This clonotype was detected many times. The CDR3 DNA reads as TGCAGCGGGACTAGCGGGAGAAATGAGCAGTTCTTC. This sequence encodes CSGTSGRNEQFF. The V gene is TRBV29-1, the J gene TRBJ2-1; 13 nucleotides match TRBD2. The CDR3 is made up of 12 amino acids. V shed 7 bases, J shed 7 bases, and the junction held 1 base outside the gene matches. Germline-derived CDR1 and CDR2 are SQVTM and ANQGSEA.